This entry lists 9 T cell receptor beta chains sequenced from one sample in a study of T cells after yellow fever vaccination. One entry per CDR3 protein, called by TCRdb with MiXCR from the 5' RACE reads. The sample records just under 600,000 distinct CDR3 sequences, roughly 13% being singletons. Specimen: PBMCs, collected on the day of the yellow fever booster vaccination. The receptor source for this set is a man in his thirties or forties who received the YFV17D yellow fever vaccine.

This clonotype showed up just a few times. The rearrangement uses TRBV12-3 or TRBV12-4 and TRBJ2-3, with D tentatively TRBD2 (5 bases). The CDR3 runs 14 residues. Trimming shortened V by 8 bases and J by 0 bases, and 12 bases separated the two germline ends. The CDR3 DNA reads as TGTGCCAGCCGGCGGGCCTCTAGCACAGATACGCAGTATTTT. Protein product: CASRRASSTDTQYF.

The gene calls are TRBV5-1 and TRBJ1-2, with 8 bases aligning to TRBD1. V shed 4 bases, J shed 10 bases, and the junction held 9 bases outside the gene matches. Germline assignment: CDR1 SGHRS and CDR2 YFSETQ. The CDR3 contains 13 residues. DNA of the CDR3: TGCGCCAGCAGCGAGGACAGGGTGGATGTCTACACCTTC. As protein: CASSEDRVDVYTF.

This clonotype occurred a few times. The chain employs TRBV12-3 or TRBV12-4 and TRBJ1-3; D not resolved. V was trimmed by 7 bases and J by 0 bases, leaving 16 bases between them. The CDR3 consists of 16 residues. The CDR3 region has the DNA TGTGCCAGCACTCATGGACGGCAAATCTCTGGAAACACCATATATTTT. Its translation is CASTHGRQISGNTIYF.

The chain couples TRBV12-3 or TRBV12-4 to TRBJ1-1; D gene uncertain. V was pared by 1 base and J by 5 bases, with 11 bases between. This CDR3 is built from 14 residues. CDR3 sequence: CASSLGRLSTEAFF. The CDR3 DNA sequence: TGTGCCAGCAGTTTAGGCCGGTTAAGTACTGAAGCTTTCTTT.

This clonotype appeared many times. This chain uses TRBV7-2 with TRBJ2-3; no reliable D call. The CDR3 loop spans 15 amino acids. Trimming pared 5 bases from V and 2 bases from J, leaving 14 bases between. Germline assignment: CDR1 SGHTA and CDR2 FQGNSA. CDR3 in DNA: TGTGCCAGCAGCCCTCAGAACCACCCCACAGATACGCAGTATTTT. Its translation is CASSPQNHPTDTQYF.

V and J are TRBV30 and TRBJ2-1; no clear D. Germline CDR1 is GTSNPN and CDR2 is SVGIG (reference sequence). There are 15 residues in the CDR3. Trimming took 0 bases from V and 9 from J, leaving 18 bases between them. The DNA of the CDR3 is TGTGCCTGGAGTGTAGGCCTAGGCCCCGTGAGTGAGCAGTTCTTC. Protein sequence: CAWSVGLGPVSEQFF.

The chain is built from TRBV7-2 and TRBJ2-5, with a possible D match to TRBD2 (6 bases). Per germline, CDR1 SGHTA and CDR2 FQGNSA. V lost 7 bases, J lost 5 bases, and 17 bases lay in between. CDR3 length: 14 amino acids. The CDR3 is CASTQAGSTETQYF. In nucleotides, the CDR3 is TGTGCCAGCACCCAGGCGGGAAGCACGGAGACCCAGTACTTC.

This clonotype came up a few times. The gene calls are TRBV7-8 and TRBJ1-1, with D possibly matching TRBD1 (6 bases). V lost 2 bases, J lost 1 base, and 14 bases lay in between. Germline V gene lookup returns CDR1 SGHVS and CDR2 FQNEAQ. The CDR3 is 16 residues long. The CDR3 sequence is CASSLLAGARNTEAFF. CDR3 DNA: TGTGCCAGCAGCTTACTCGCGGGGGCGAGGAACACTGAAGCTTTCTTT.

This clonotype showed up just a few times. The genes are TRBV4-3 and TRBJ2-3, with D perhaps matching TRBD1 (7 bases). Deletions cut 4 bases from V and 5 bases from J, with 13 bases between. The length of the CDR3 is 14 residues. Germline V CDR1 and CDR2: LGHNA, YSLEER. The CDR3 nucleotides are TGCGCCAGCAGCCCGGGGGCAGGGGGAGATACGCAGTATTTT. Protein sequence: CASSPGAGGDTQYF.